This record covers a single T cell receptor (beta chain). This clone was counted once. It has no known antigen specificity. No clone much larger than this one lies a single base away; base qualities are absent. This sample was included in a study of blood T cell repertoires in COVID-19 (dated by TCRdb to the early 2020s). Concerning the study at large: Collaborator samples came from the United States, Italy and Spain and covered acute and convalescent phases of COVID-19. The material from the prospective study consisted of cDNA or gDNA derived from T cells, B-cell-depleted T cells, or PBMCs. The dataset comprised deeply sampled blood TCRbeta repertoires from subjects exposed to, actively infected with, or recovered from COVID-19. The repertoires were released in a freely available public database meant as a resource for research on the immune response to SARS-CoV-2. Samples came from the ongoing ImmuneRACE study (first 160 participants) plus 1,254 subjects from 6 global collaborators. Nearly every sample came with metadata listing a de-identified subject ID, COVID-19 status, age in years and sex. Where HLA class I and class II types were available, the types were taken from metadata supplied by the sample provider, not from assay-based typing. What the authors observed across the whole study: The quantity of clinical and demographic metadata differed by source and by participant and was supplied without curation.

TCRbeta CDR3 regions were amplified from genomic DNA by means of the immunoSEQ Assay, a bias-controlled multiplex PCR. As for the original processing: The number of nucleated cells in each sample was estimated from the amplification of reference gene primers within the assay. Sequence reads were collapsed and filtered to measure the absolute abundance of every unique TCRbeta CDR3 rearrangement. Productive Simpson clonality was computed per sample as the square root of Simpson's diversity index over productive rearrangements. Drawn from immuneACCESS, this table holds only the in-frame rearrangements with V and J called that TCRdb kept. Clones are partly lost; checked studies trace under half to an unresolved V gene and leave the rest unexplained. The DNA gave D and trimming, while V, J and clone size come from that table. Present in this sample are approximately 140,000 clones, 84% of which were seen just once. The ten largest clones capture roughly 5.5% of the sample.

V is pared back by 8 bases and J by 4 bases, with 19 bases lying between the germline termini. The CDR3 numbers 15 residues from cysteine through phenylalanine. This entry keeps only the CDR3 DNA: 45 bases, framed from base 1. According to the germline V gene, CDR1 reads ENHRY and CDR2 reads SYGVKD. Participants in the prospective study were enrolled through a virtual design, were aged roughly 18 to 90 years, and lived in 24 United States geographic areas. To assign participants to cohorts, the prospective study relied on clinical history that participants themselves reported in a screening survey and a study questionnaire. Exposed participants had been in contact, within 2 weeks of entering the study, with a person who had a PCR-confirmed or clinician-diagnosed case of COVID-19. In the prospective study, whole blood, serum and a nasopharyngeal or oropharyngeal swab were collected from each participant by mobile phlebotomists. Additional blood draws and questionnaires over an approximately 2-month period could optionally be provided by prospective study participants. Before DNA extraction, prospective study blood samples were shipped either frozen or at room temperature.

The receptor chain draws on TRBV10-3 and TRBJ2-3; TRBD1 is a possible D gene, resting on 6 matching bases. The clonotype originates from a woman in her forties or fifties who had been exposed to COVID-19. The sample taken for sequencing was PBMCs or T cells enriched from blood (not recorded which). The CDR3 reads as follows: CAIGGGGLSADTQYF. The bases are TGTGCCATCGGAGGTGGGGGCCTGTCCGCAGATACGCAGTATTTT.